Below are 20 T cell receptor beta chains sequenced from a single sample in a study of T cells after somatic rescue of genetic block. The table came from immunoSEQ multiplex PCR; TCRdb's copy has only in-frame clones and leaves some out. This sample carries fewer than 15,000 clones, around 72% of them seen once, and the ten largest clones take 20% to 25%. Sequences were obtained from peripheral blood mononuclear cells (PBMCs). Receptor source: a boy between 10 and 17 years old.

The V and J genes are TRBV27 and TRBJ2-7; the match to TRBD1 covers 8 bases. Germline CDR1 reads MNHEY; CDR2 reads SMNVEV (reference sequence). There are 14 residues in the CDR3. Trimming removed 4 bases from V and 7 bases from J; junction bases left unmatched: 9. The CDR3 spells CASSWIQGAGEQYF. The CDR3 DNA is TGTGCCAGCAGTTGGATCCAGGGGGCAGGGGAGCAGTACTTC.

The chain recombines TRBV19 with TRBJ1-4; 9 nucleotides match TRBD1. CDR1 LNHDA and CDR2 SQIVND come from the germline V gene (reference sequence). Trimming at V came to 4 bases and at J to 4 bases, leaving 1 base not matched to a gene. CDR3 length: 14 amino acids. The CDR3 nucleotides are TGTGCCAGTAGTAGGACAGGGGATAATGAAAAACTGTTTTTT. Its translation is CASSRTGDNEKLFF. The complete variable domain, with remaining parts taken from reference TRBV19 and TRBJ1-4, reads DGGITQSPKYLFRKEGQNVTLSCEQNLNHDAMYWYRQDPGQGLRLIYYSQIVNDFQKGDIAEGYSVSREKKESFPLTVTSAQKNPTAFYLCASSRTGDNEKLFFGSGTQLSVL.

In its sample, this clone was seen a few times. The chain combines TRBV6-6 with TRBJ1-2, with D possibly TRBD1 on 5 matching bases. Trimming took 2 bases from V and 10 from J, leaving 17 bases between them. The CDR3 length is 14 residues. Germline lookup yields CDR1 MNHNY and CDR2 SVGAGI (reference sequence). CDR3 residues: CASSYGHGALDYTF. The CDR3, as DNA: TGTGCCAGCAGTTACGGCCACGGGGCCCTAGACTACACCTTC.

This CDR3 reads CASSPDPGAGAKNIQYF. The DNA for the CDR3 is TGTGCCAGCTCACCGGATCCGGGGGCTGGAGCCAAAAACATTCAGTACTTC. This chain joins TRBV18 and TRBJ2-4; the D gene could be TRBD1 or TRBD2 (6 bases each). The V and J ends lost 3 bases and 0 bases respectively, with 15 bases between them. Germline V gene data show CDR1 as KGHSH and CDR2 as LQKENI. The CDR3 spans 17 residues.

This rearrangement joins TRBV6-5 to TRBJ1-4; maybe TRBD1 (5 bases). The CDR3 is 14 residues long. Germline V CDR1 and CDR2: MNHEY, SVGAGI. The V and J ends lost 2 bases and 7 bases respectively, with 11 bases between them. DNA for the CDR3: TGTGCCAGCAGTTACCGGGGGTCGGGTGAAAAACTGTTTTTT. It yields the protein CASSYRGSGEKLFF.

The rearrangement joins TRBV6-5 to TRBJ2-1; a possible D gene is TRBD2 (6 bases). Germline CDR1 reads MNHEY; CDR2 reads SVGAGI. The CDR3 contains 12 residues. V dropped 5 bases and J dropped 8 bases, with 10 bases sitting between them. CDR3 DNA sequence: TGTGCCAGCAGTCCGGAGGGTGATGAGCAGTTCTTC. Protein: CASSPEGDEQFF.

The rearrangement uses TRBV30 and TRBJ2-7; D gene unclear. The CDR3 spans 12 residues. Per the germline V gene, CDR1 is GTSNPN and CDR2 is SVGIG (reference sequence). V was cut by 1 base and J by 5 bases, with 9 bases left in between. CDR3 coding DNA: TGTGCCTGGAGTGCCCTGGGGAACGAGCAGTACTTC. Translating gives CAWSALGNEQYF.

The chain is built from TRBV1 and TRBJ2-1; TRBD2, the D gene given by the table, was not confirmed from the DNA. TRBV1 is noted as a pseudogene. There are 16 residues in the CDR3. The DNA of the CDR3 is TGCACCAGCAGCCAAGATAGGACTAGAATCAACAATGAGCAGTTCTTC. Its translation: CTSSQDRTRINNEQFF.

The CDR3 spells CASSTLGQGNQETQYF. CDR3 nucleotides: TGTGCCAGTAGTACCCTGGGACAGGGCAACCAAGAGACCCAGTACTTC. J is TRBJ2-5 and V is TRBV19, with 9 bases fitting TRBD1. V was clipped by 4 bases and J by 0 bases; unmatched bases: 6. The CDR3 loop spans 16 amino acids. Germline CDR1 reads LNHDA; CDR2 reads SQIVND (reference sequence).

The V and J genes are TRBV11-2 and TRBJ2-1; 9 nucleotides line up with TRBD2. The CDR3 runs 15 residues. CDR1 SGHAT and CDR2 FQNNGV come from the germline V gene. The trim removed 6 bases at V and 7 bases at J, leaving 10 bases unmatched. CDR3 sequence: CASSPLGGRGNEQFF. The DNA for the CDR3 is TGTGCCAGCAGTCCACTTGGCGGGAGGGGTAATGAGCAGTTCTTC.

This clone was recorded a few times. The rearrangement joins TRBV10-3 to TRBJ1-5, with D unclear. CDR3 length: 14 amino acids. Trimming cost V 4 bases and J 0 bases, with 7 bases left between them. Germline CDR1 reads ENHRY; CDR2 reads SYGVKD. The CDR3 nucleotides read TGTGCCATCAGTGGGGCAGATAGCAATCAGCCCCAGCATTTT. It specifies CAISGADSNQPQHF.

This clone appeared a few times. The rearrangement uses TRBV7-6 and TRBJ1-1; maybe TRBD1 (6 bases). The CDR3 runs 15 residues. The germline V gene encodes CDR1 SGHVS and CDR2 FNYEAQ. Trimming shortened V by 1 base and J by 0 bases, and 9 bases separated the two germline ends. This chain's CDR3 is CASSLGRDMNTEAFF. DNA of the CDR3: TGTGCCAGCAGCTTAGGGAGGGACATGAACACTGAAGCTTTCTTT.

The CDR3 DNA is TGTGCCAGCTCACCATTAACAGGGTTCTCTGGAAACACCATATATTTT. Translated, it gives CASSPLTGFSGNTIYF. This chain joins TRBV18 and TRBJ1-3; possibly TRBD1 for D (6 bases). Trimming took off 2 bases at V and 0 bases at J, with 11 bases between the two ends. The CDR3 runs to 16 residues. The germline gives CDR1 KGHSH, CDR2 LQKENI.

The CDR3 loop reads CASSQLTGVYEQYF. The CDR3 region has the DNA TGTGCCAGCAGCCAATTGACAGGGGTCTACGAGCAGTACTTC. The chain recombines TRBV7-9 with TRBJ2-7, with TRBD1 matching 8 bases. Per germline, CDR1 SEHNR and CDR2 FQNEAQ (reference sequence). J lost 3 bases, V lost 5 bases, and 6 bases had no gene match. The CDR3 spans 14 residues.

The chain carries TRBV5-1 and TRBJ2-5; unclear D gene. Judging by the DNA end, TRBJ2-7 fits better; the J call may be wrong. Germline loops: CDR1 SGHRS, CDR2 YFSETQ. The CDR3 loop spans 13 amino acids. CDR3: CASSLRTAHEQYF. The DNA of the CDR3 is TGCGCCAGCAGCCTAAGGACGGCCCACGAGCAGTACTTC.

This clone was seen a single time. The gene calls are TRBV28 and TRBJ2-7; TRBD2 might be the D (6 bases). This CDR3 has 17 residues. V gave up 5 bases and J gave up 2 bases, with 22 bases separating them. CDR1 and CDR2 from the germline V gene are MDHEN and SYDVKM. The CDR3 loop is CASSLPLGTQLPYEQYF. CDR3 sequence (DNA): TGTGCCAGCAGTCTCCCCCTCGGGACTCAACTCCCCTACGAGCAGTACTTC.

The chain is built from TRBV18 and TRBJ1-6; a weak D match, TRBD1 (5 bases). CDR1 and CDR2 (germline): KGHSH, LQKENI. The V gene lost 0 bases and the J gene lost 0 bases, with 9 bases spanning the gap. The length of the CDR3 is 17 residues. The CDR3 DNA is TGTGCCAGCTCACCACCGGGGGGGAGCTCCTATAATTCACCCCTCCACTTT. Protein sequence: CASSPPGGSSYNSPLHF.

The genes are TRBV7-6 and TRBJ2-7; 10 nucleotides agree with TRBD1. CDR1 and CDR2 from the germline V gene are SGHVS and FNYEAQ. This CDR3 is built from 14 residues. With 3 bases clipped from V and 6 bases from J, the junction kept 5 bases outside the gene matches. The chain's CDR3 is CASSFPGQGIEQYF. DNA for the CDR3: TGTGCCAGCAGCTTTCCGGGACAGGGGATCGAGCAGTACTTC.

The gene calls are TRBV6-6 and TRBJ2-5; D is possibly TRBD1 (5 bases). V was pared by 0 bases and J by 5 bases, with 13 bases between. The CDR3 length is 15 residues. Germline V gene sequence: CDR1 MNHNY, CDR2 SVGAGI (reference sequence). The CDR3 coding sequence is TGTGCCAGCAGTTACTCAACAGGAAGGCGGGAGACCCAGTACTTC. Translating it yields CASSYSTGRRETQYF.

As to this clone: No DNA is shown, since the ends of the CDR3 on it are uncertain; the CDR3 is the one TCRdb lists. The rearrangement links TRBV10-3 to TRBJ2-5; the table gives TRBD2 as D, unverified against the DNA. Germline V lookup: CDR1 ENHRY, CDR2 SYGVKD. Both ends counted, the CDR3 spans 14 residues. CDR3 residues: CAISSSGGRETQYF.